This T cell receptor (beta chain) was captured in a study of T-cell reconstitution after alpha-beta-depleted transplantation in children. Study-level results: Several hundred rapidly expanded clones from non-depleted graft cells reportedly supplied alpha-beta T cells about two months post-transplant. Newly generated T cells supplied most T-cell counts and diversity one year post-transplant. After transplant, high TCRbeta diversity at day 60 in some patients arose from surviving recipient T cells and thymic progenitors.

This CDR3 is 15 amino acids long. V lost 6 bases and J 1 base, leaving 13 bases between the germline ends. Molecular barcoding with unique molecular identifiers was used for the TCRbeta library. TCRdb fed the PCR reads into MiXCR, producing one record per CDR3 protein. The data contain some 80,000 distinct CDR3 sequences, around a sixth of them singletons. Concerning this clonotype itself: The target antigen is unknown.

The input for sequencing was PBMCs, mostly from graft donor cells, taken 360 days after TCRalphabeta/CD19-depleted stem cell transplant. The clonotype was recovered from a male patient aged 2-15 years who had a stem cell transplant for acute lymphoblastic leukemia, so the T cells may come from the graft donor. The J gene is TRBJ2-1, the V gene TRBV12-3 or TRBV12-4; D gene uncertain. This chain's CDR3 is CASSSWLRSYNEQFF. The CDR3 DNA sequence: TGTGCCAGCAGCTCATGGCTGAGATCCTACAATGAGCAGTTCTTC.